A selection of T cell receptor beta chains follows, all from one sample in a study of blood T cell repertoires in COVID-19. Clones were read by immunoSEQ multiplex PCR, and TCRdb kept only the in-frame ones, dropping some. The table has approximately 90,000 clones, 70% to 90% seen once. Specimen: peripheral blood. These receptors were obtained from a human donor with acute or convalescent COVID-19. The donor label of this sample is uncertain. Both conserved end residues are part of each CDR3. A D gene is named only where the DNA matches it firmly. Clone size is shown for a subset of rows, as once, few, many or a class of expanded clone.

abundance	j_gene	d_gene	v_gene	CDR3nt	CDR3aa
NA	TRBJ2-7	TRBD1	TRBV5-1	TGCGCCAGCAGCGGAGGGGGGGCGGACAGGGGCTACGAGCAGTACTTC	CASSGGGADRGYEQYF
NA	TRBJ1-3	NA	TRBV5-1	TGCGCCAGCAGCTTTGATCAGGGAACGTCTGGAAACACCATATATTTT	CASSFDQGTSGNTIYF
NA	TRBJ1-2	NA	TRBV19	TGTGCCAGTAGTATAGGGGGCGAAGCTAACTATGGCTACACCTTC	CASSIGGEANYGYTF
NA	TRBJ1-5	TRBD1	TRBV6-2/TRBV6-3	TGTGCCAGCAGCCAACCGGGACAGGGTTCGGGGGGCAATCAGCCCCAGCATTTT	CASSQPGQGSGGNQPQHF
few	TRBJ1-2	TRBD1	TRBV6-4	TGTGCCAGCGGCGAACGGGGGACAGGTGACTATGGCTACACCTTC	CASGERGTGDYGYTF
NA	TRBJ1-2	TRBD1	TRBV2	TGTGCCAGCAGGGACAGGCCGATCTATGGCTACACCTTC	CASRDRPIYGYTF
once	TRBJ2-7	TRBD1	TRBV2	TGTGCCAGCAGTCTGGGGACAGGCCCCTACGAGCAGTACTTC	CASSLGTGPYEQYF
few	TRBJ1-2	TRBD1	TRBV5-1	TGCGCCAGCAGCTTGGGGACAGGGGGTGGCTACACCTTC	CASSLGTGGGYTF
NA	TRBJ1-1	NA	TRBV9	TGTGCCAGCAGCGTAGATGGGGGAGGAACTGAAGCTTTCTTT	CASSVDGGGTEAFF
NA	TRBJ1-2	NA	TRBV2	TGTGCCAGCAGTAGACAGTCCGATGGCTACACCTTC	CASSRQSDGYTF
NA	TRBJ1-2	TRBD1	TRBV18	TGTGCCAGCTCACCGACAGGGGGCGGAGGTGGGAACTATGGCTACACCTTC	CASSPTGGGGGNYGYTF
NA	TRBJ2-5	NA	TRBV18	TGTGCCAGCTCACCAGGCGTCAGGGGATCAGAGACCCAGTACTTC	CASSPGVRGSETQYF
NA	TRBJ2-5	TRBD2	TRBV24-1	TGTGCCACCAGTGATTTTGGGGAAGCGGGGAAAGAGACCCAGTACTTC	CATSDFGEAGKETQYF
NA	TRBJ2-2	TRBD2	TRBV29-1	TGCAGCGCGGGACTAGCCCGCACCGGGGAGCTGTTTTTT	CSAGLARTGELFF
NA	TRBJ1-4	NA	TRBV2	TGTGCCAGCACGGGGAACCTTGCAACTAATGAAAAACTGTTTTTT	CASTGNLATNEKLFF
NA	TRBJ1-4	TRBD1	TRBV5-4	TGTGCCAGCAGTTTACAGGGGGCAGGTGAAAAACTGTTTTTT	CASSLQGAGEKLFF
NA	TRBJ2-1	TRBD2	TRBV4-1	TGCGCCAGCAGCCAAGAAGGGACTAGCGGGGGCCATACACTCTACAATGAGCAGTTCTTC	CASSQEGTSGGHTLYNEQFF
NA	TRBJ2-3	NA	TRBV12-3/TRBV12-4	TGTGCCAGCAGTTTCATGCGGTCAGATACGCAGTATTTT	CASSFMRSDTQYF
NA	TRBJ2-7	NA	TRBV7-9	TGTGCCAGCAGCTCTCTCTACGAGCAGTACTTC	CASSSLYEQYF
NA	TRBJ2-2	TRBD1	TRBV7-3	TGTGCCAGCAGCTCCCGGACAGGGGGCCGTGGGGAGCTGTTTTTT	CASSSRTGGRGELFF
NA	TRBJ2-3	TRBD2	TRBV11-2	TGTGCCAGCAGCTTAGATGGAGAGACTAGCGGCATTTTCACAGATACGCAGTATTTT	CASSLDGETSGIFTDTQYF
NA	TRBJ1-1	NA	TRBV5-1	TGCGCCAGCAGCTGGGACTGGGGGTCAAACACTGAAGCTTTCTTT	CASSWDWGSNTEAFF
NA	TRBJ1-3	NA	TRBV30	TGTGCCTGGAGTGTACGTGGGACATCGTCTGGAAACACCATATATTTT	CAWSVRGTSSGNTIYF
NA	TRBJ1-1	NA	TRBV19	TGTGCCAGTAGTCCTCAAACCGTCTACGGAGCTTTCTTT	CASSPQTVYGAFF
NA	TRBJ2-5	NA	TRBV7-8	TGTGCCAGCAGCTCAAATGGGGCAGGAGAGACCCAGTACTTC	CASSSNGAGETQYF
once	TRBJ2-1	NA	TRBV19	TGTGCCAGTAGGGAATACTCGCGGGGCCCTACCCGGATTGAGCAGTTCTTC	CASREYSRGPTRIEQFF
NA	TRBJ2-4	TRBD2	TRBV5-6	TGTGCCAGCAGCTACACCGGGACTAGGGTCGCTCAGTACTTC	CASSYTGTRVAQYF
NA	TRBJ2-4	TRBD2	TRBV5-3	TGTGCCAGAAGCTACCTTGGTCGGGGGACTATAGCCAAAAACATTCAGTACTTC	CARSYLGRGTIAKNIQYF
NA	TRBJ1-1	NA	TRBV29-1	TGCAGCGTTCGTCGATCGGGAGTGAACACTGAAGCTTTCTTT	CSVRRSGVNTEAFF
NA	TRBJ2-1	NA	TRBV6-6	TGTGCCAGCAGTTACGGTGGTGGGCCCTATGAGCAGTTCTTC	CASSYGGGPYEQFF
NA	TRBJ1-2	NA	TRBV4-1	TGCGCCAGCAGCCAGGGGGCCGGGGGCTACACCTTC	CASSQGAGGYTF
NA	TRBJ1-1	TRBD1	TRBV10-3	TGTGCCACCTTACCCGGGACAGGGAACACTGAAGCTTTCTTT	CATLPGTGNTEAFF
NA	TRBJ2-1	TRBD2	TRBV5-6	TGTGCCAGCAGCACTATGCGGGGGGCGCTCTACAATGAGCAGTTCTTC	CASSTMRGALYNEQFF
NA	TRBJ2-7	TRBD2	TRBV7-8	TGTGCCAGCAGCTTTTCGGGGGGCTCCTACGAGCAGTACTTC	CASSFSGGSYEQYF
NA	TRBJ1-2	TRBD1	TRBV5-6	TGTGCCAGCAGCCCCCGGGACAGGGCCGTAGATGGCTACACCTTC	CASSPRDRAVDGYTF
NA	TRBJ1-1	NA	TRBV7-8	TGTGCCAGCATCCCCGGACCGGGATCGGAAGCTTTCTTT	CASIPGPGSEAFF
NA	TRBJ1-1	NA	TRBV29-1	TGCAGCGTCGCGAAACAGGGCAGGGACACTGAAGCTTTCTTT	CSVAKQGRDTEAFF
NA	TRBJ1-2	TRBD1	TRBV6-6	TGTGCCAGCAGTGGGACAGGGGGCGCCTATGGCTACACCTTC	CASSGTGGAYGYTF
NA	TRBJ2-1	NA	TRBV14	TGTGCCAGCAGCCCCTCTAACGCGAGACAGTTCTTC	CASSPSNARQFF
NA	TRBJ1-1	NA	TRBV5-3	TGTGCCAGAAGCTTGGTAGGGAGGAACACTGAAGCTTTCTTT	CARSLVGRNTEAFF
once	TRBJ1-2	NA	TRBV11-2	TGTGCCAGCAGCTTAGAGTCCGTTAGGACATCCTATGGCTACACCTTC	CASSLESVRTSYGYTF
NA	TRBJ1-6	NA	TRBV11-2	TGTGCCAGCAGCTTAGTCGGGGGAGACTCTAATTCACCCCTCCACTTT	CASSLVGGDSNSPLHF
NA	TRBJ2-1	TRBD1	TRBV9	TGTGCCAGCAGCGTGGGGACAGCTTACAATGAGCAGTTCTTC	CASSVGTAYNEQFF
once	TRBJ1-2	NA	TRBV6-6	TGTGCCAGCAGAGGCGGGACGGGCCAGAACTATGGCTACACCTTC	CASRGGTGQNYGYTF
NA	TRBJ2-7	NA	TRBV14	TGTGCCAGCAGCCAAGGAGCCTCCTACGAGCAGTACTTC	CASSQGASYEQYF
NA	TRBJ1-4	NA	TRBV5-4	TGTGCCAGCAGCTCGTCCAGGCGAAATGAAAAACTGTTTTTT	CASSSSRRNEKLFF
NA	TRBJ1-1	NA	TRBV27	TGTGCCAGCAGCTCCCTCATTTCCGCGGCTTTCTTT	CASSSLISAAFF
NA	TRBJ1-1	TRBD1	TRBV10-3	TGTGCCATGGGGGACAGGGGGCTATACACTGAAGCTTTCTTT	CAMGDRGLYTEAFF
NA	TRBJ2-1	TRBD2	TRBV10-3	TGTGCCATCACGCGGGGGGAGGGCAATGAGCAGTTCTTC	CAITRGEGNEQFF